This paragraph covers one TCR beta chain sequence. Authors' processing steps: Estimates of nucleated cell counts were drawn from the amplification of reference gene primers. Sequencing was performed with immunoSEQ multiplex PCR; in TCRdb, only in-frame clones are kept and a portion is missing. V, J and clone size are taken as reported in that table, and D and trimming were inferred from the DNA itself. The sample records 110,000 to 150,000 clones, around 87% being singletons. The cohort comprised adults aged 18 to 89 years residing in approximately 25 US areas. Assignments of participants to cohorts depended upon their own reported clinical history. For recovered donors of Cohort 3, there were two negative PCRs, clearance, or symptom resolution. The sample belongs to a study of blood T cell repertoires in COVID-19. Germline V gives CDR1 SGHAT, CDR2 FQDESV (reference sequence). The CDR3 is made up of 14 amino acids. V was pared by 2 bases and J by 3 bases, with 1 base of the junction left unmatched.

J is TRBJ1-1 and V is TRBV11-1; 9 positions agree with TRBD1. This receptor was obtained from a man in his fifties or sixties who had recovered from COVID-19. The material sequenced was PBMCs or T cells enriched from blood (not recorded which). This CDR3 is CASSLRTGDTEAFF. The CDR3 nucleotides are TGTGCCAGCAGCTTAAGGACAGGGGACACTGAAGCTTTCTTT.